This T cell receptor (beta chain) came from a study of regulatory T cells in long-lasting Graves disease (dated by TCRdb to the early 2020s). Describing the broader study: To count as having persistent Graves' disease, a patient had to have received antithyroid drug treatment for over 5 years with TSH receptor autoantibodies remaining persistently positive. Persistent Graves' disease patients were compared with newly diagnosed Graves' disease patients by peripheral blood TCR sequencing and RNA sequencing. The study was conducted in China and was registered as a clinical trial. TCR sequencing covered around 13 persistent and around 20 newly diagnosed Graves' disease patients, some 35 samples in total. On average, persistent Graves' disease patients in the clinical cohort had been on antithyroid drugs for approximately ten years. The investigation overall reported the following: Only the TCR beta chain was sequenced and analyzed. More public clonotypes were shared among persistent patients (under 3,000) than among newly diagnosed patients (over 900). Preferential use of TRBV28, TRBJ1-2 and TRBJ2-5 was observed in persistent disease, whereas TRBV20-1 and TRBJ2-1 were favored in newly diagnosed disease. Lower TCR Shannon entropy and fewer highly expanded clones were observed in persistent Graves' disease patients than in newly diagnosed patients, which suggested clonal expansion. The authors noted that the small sample size was a limitation that may lower accuracy. Because the primary lesion, thyroid tissue, could not be accessed, the study looked at peripheral blood alone.

Library preparation used multiplex PCR. Sequencing was performed on an Illumina HiSeq 4000. CDR3 regions were amplified by Arm-PCR with iRepertoire HTBI primers to construct TCR beta libraries. Before sequencing, the PCR products underwent gel purification. The original pipeline was this. Gene usage analysis of CDR3 amino acid clonotypes used the 50 to 70 TRBV and some 15 TRBJ segments found across samples. COPE and FqMerger were used to merge filtered high-quality paired reads into contigs. BLAST was used to align contigs to IMGT TRBV, TRBD and TRBJ reference genes, and CDR3 was defined according to IMGT. Highly expanded clones were defined as clonotypes with a frequency above 0.1%. Shannon entropy was used to measure repertoire diversity, and the Gini coefficient was used to measure V-J evenness. A clonotype was considered public if more than one individual shared it. TCRdb reran the public reads through fastp at Q25 and MiXCR, keeping productive beta chains. When rows share a CDR3 protein, they turn into one entry using the most common DNA and genes. In this record, the V and J calls reflect TCRdb's handling and not the investigators' own analysis. Within this sample are 400,000 to 500,000 distinct CDR3 sequences, with roughly 23% of them counted one time only. The ten largest clonotypes hold roughly an eighth of the sample.

V is pared back by 6 bases and J by 4 bases, with 13 bases lying between the germline termini. The CDR3 has 14 amino acids, counting the end cysteine and phenylalanine. CDR3 DNA only is kept here, 42 bases in frame from base 1. This clonotype was seen at least ten times. The antigen it recognizes is unknown. Per-base qualities were not stored, and no clone one base away is much larger. Taken with the paper, the label for time point translates to: persistent/refractory GD, antithyroid drugs over 5 years with positive TRAb. For both TCR sequencing and RNA sequencing, RNA was extracted from PBMCs using TRIzol. Graves' disease was diagnosed according to American Thyroid Association guidelines. Patients for the study were recruited at an endocrinology department in Xi'an, China. From each patient, roughly 9 milliliters of peripheral blood was collected into an EDTA anticoagulant tube. Ficoll Paque Plus density gradient separation was used to isolate PBMCs, and no additional T cell sorting was done. RNA quality was checked with an Agilent 2100 Bioanalyzer and agarose gel, and concentration with a NanoDrop 2000.

The receptor comes from a female donor with Graves disease. The specimen was peripheral blood mononuclear cells (PBMCs), collected when the disease was refractory, from a patient treated with antithyroid drugs. The receptor chain draws on TRBV12-3 or TRBV12-4 and TRBJ1-5; TRBD1 is perhaps the D gene, given 6 matching bases. This receptor carries the CDR3 CASSPGDLNQPQHF. The sequence in DNA is TGTGCCAGCAGCCCAGGGGATCTTAATCAGCCCCAGCATTTT.